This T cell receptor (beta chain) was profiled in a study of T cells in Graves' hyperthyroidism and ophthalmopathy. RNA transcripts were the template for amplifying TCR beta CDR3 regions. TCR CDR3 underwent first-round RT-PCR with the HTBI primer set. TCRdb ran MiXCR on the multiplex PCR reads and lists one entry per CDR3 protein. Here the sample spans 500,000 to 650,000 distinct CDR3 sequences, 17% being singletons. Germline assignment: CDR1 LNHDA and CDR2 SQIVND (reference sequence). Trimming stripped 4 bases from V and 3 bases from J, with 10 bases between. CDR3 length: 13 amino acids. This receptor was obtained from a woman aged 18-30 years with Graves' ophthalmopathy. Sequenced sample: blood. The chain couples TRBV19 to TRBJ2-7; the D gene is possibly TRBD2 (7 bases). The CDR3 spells CASSREGDYEQYF. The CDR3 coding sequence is TGTGCCAGTAGTAGGGAGGGGGACTACGAGCAGTACTTC.